The 20 T cell receptor beta chains presented below share a single source sample, sequenced in a study of technical replicates of blood from a handful of donors. Profiling relied on immunoSEQ multiplex PCR, and the TCRdb table lists in-frame clones only, not all of them. The sample holds about 68,000 clones, 95% to 97% seen once. The specimen was T cells isolated from PBMCs. The receptors stem from a human donor in good health.

The V gene is TRBV14, the J gene TRBJ1-1, with D hard to call. Trimming cost V 2 bases and J 0 bases, with 10 bases left between them. From germline, CDR1 is SGHDN and CDR2 FVKESK. There are 15 residues in the CDR3. The CDR3 sequence is CASSQTTRLNTEAFF. Here the CDR3 DNA reads TGTGCCAGCAGCCAAACTACACGGCTGAACACTGAAGCTTTCTTT.

The rearrangement joins TRBV11-2 to TRBJ2-1; D uncertain. V was clipped by 2 bases and J by 9 bases, with 5 bases between them. Germline V gene data show CDR1 as SGHAT and CDR2 as FQNNGV. The length of the CDR3 is 11 residues. The CDR3 here is CASSLYSEQFF. The CDR3, as DNA: TGTGCCAGCAGCTTATATAGTGAGCAGTTCTTC. The full variable domain, with the rest looked up from reference TRBV11-2 and TRBJ2-1, is EAGVAQSPRYKIIEKRQSVAFWCNPISGHATLYWYQQILGQGPKLLIQFQNNGVVDDSQLPKDRFSAERLKGVDSTLKIQPAKLEDSAVYLCASSLYSEQFFGPGTRLTVL.

This chain links TRBV27 with TRBJ1-5, with a possible D match to TRBD1 (6 bases). This CDR3 is 14 amino acids long. V lost 4 bases and J lost 3, with 10 bases in between. Germline CDR1 MNHEY, CDR2 SMNVEV (reference sequence). The CDR3 loop is CASSSQGPNQPQHF. In DNA, the CDR3 is TGTGCCAGCAGTTCACAGGGTCCCAATCAGCCCCAGCATTTT.

V and J are TRBV4-1 and TRBJ1-1; the D gene is possibly TRBD1 (5 bases). V lost 1 base to trimming and J lost 4 bases, with 7 bases between them. This CDR3 is built from 13 residues. Germline CDR1 and CDR2: MGHRA and YSYEKL. CDR3 DNA: TGCGCCAGCAGCCAAGTGGGGGGCACTGAAGCTTTCTTT. As protein: CASSQVGGTEAFF.

The chain carries TRBV27 and TRBJ1-2; 10 bases map to TRBD1. Germline-derived CDR1 and CDR2 are MNHEY and SMNVEV (reference sequence). This CDR3 contains 12 residues. With V trimmed by 11 bases and J by 7 bases, 7 bases remained unmatched. The DNA of the CDR3 is TGTGCCGCCGGACAGGGGGTTCGTGGCTACACCTTC. This gives the protein CAAGQGVRGYTF.

V is TRBV25-1 and J is TRBJ1-1; 9 positions match TRBD1. This CDR3 spans 15 amino acids. V dropped 4 bases and J dropped 6; count of bases not matched to a gene: 9. CDR1 and CDR2 from the germline V gene are MGHDK and SYGVNS. CDR3 in DNA: TGTGCCAGCAGTGCTCTGGGACAGGGAGGGTCTGAAGCTTTCTTT. It encodes CASSALGQGGSEAFF.

The rearrangement links TRBV7-8 to TRBJ2-7; weak D call: TRBD2 (6 bases). The V end lost 1 base, the J end lost 4 bases, and 14 bases lay between the germline ends. The CDR3 length is 15 residues. CDR1 and CDR2 from the germline V gene are SGHVS and FQNEAQ. This CDR3 reads CASSLGPGTPYEQYF. DNA for the CDR3: TGTGCCAGCAGCTTAGGTCCCGGGACTCCATACGAGCAGTACTTC.

The chain has TRBV5-6 and TRBJ1-1; D is unresolved. Trimming took 1 base from V and 7 from J, leaving 11 bases between them. The CDR3 extends over 13 amino acids. Germline CDR1 SGHDT, CDR2 YYEEEE. The CDR3 spells CASSLSFGDEAFF. The CDR3 coding sequence is TGTGCCAGCAGCTTGAGTTTCGGGGATGAAGCTTTCTTT.

J is TRBJ1-3 and V is TRBV4-3; TRBD1 matches at 10 bases. With 5 bases clipped from V and 2 bases from J, the junction kept 3 bases outside the gene matches. CDR1 is LGHNA and CDR2 is YSLEER in the germline V gene. This CDR3 comprises 15 residues. CDR3 amino acids: CASSLGTGAGNTIYF. CDR3 bases: TGCGCCAGCAGCTTAGGGACAGGGGCTGGAAACACCATATATTTT.

The chain has TRBV5-4 and TRBJ1-2, with a tentative D call TRBD1 (5 bases). Germline V gives CDR1 SGHNT, CDR2 YYREEE (reference sequence). This CDR3 has 15 amino acids. V was shortened by 6 bases and J by 2 bases, with 17 bases between the two germline ends. CDR3: CASTILSGRNYGYTF. CDR3 bases: TGTGCCAGCACCATACTATCAGGGCGGAACTATGGCTACACCTTC.

The chain has TRBV19 and TRBJ1-1; D is undetermined. The CDR3 length is 13 residues. Trimming shortened V by 1 base and J by 4 bases, and 7 bases separated the two germline ends. The germline gives CDR1 LNHDA, CDR2 SQIVND (reference sequence). Written as DNA, the CDR3 is TGTGCCAGTAGTATAGGTGCGGGCACTGAAGCTTTCTTT. Translation: CASSIGAGTEAFF.

The V gene is TRBV7-9, the J gene TRBJ1-1; no reliable D call. The length of the CDR3 is 9 residues. Germline V gene lookup returns CDR1 SEHNR and CDR2 FQNEAQ (reference sequence). The V gene lost 10 bases and the J gene lost 5 bases, with 5 bases spanning the gap. CDR3 amino acids: CAIGTEAFF. CDR3 nucleotides: TGTGCCATCGGGACTGAAGCTTTCTTT. Looking up the rest from reference TRBV7-9 and TRBJ1-1 gives the full variable domain: DTGVSQNPRHKITKRGQNVTFRCDPISEHNRLYWYRQTLGQGPEFLTYFQNEAQLEKSRLLSDRFSAERPKGSFSTLEIQRTEQGDSAMYLCAIGTEAFFGQGTRLTVV.

This rearrangement joins TRBV11-1 to TRBJ1-2, with a possible D match to TRBD1 (6 bases). CDR3 size: 14 residues. With 2 bases removed from V and 2 bases from J, the gap between germline ends came to 9 bases. Germline-derived CDR1 and CDR2 are SGHAT and FQDESV (reference sequence). This chain's CDR3 is CASSLNGQNYGYTF. Written as DNA, the CDR3 is TGTGCCAGCAGCTTAAATGGACAGAACTATGGCTACACCTTC.

The chain recombines TRBV5-1 with TRBJ1-2; TRBD1 matches at 8 bases. The CDR3 contains 13 residues. The germline gives CDR1 SGHRS, CDR2 YFSETQ. V gave up 6 bases and J gave up 6 bases; unmatched junction bases: 7. The CDR3 loop reads CASTGQDIDGYTF. The CDR3 bases are TGCGCCAGCACGGGACAGGACATCGATGGCTACACCTTC.

The gene calls are TRBV6-5 and TRBJ2-7, with TRBD2 identical over 10 bases. The V and J ends lost 0 bases and 5 bases, in that order; junction bases with no gene match: 4. The CDR3 extends over 15 amino acids. The germline CDR1 and CDR2 sequences are MNHEY and SVGAGI. The CDR3 nucleotides are TGTGCCAGCAGTTACTCAGCGGGAGGGTACGACGAGCAGTACTTC. Translated, it gives CASSYSAGGYDEQYF.

V gene TRBV7-2 combines with J gene TRBJ2-7; the D is unclear. Germline assignment: CDR1 SGHTA and CDR2 FQGNSA. V dropped 1 base and J dropped 6 bases, with 13 bases sitting between them. This CDR3 comprises 14 residues. The CDR3 nucleotides read TGTGCCAGCAGCTTAGATCCGGGTTTCGGCGAGCAGTACTTC. As protein: CASSLDPGFGEQYF.

This sequence joins TRBV5-6 and TRBJ1-1, with a weak D call TRBD1 (6 bases). Trimming took off 6 bases at V and 1 base at J, with 10 bases between the two ends. Germline CDR1 SGHDT, CDR2 YYEEEE. The CDR3 has 13 amino acids. CDR3 residues: CASMIGGNTEAFF. The CDR3 DNA follows: TGTGCCAGCATGATAGGGGGGAACACTGAAGCTTTCTTT.

This sequence joins TRBV28 and TRBJ1-2; D is possibly TRBD1 (6 bases). V was cut by 7 bases and J by 0 bases, with 15 bases left in between. The CDR3 has 15 residues. Germline V gene sequence: CDR1 MDHEN, CDR2 SYDVKM. In DNA form, the CDR3 reads TGTGCCAGCACCCCAGGGGCGTCAGCTAACTATGGCTACACCTTC. This codes for CASTPGASANYGYTF.

The chain uses TRBV29-1 and TRBJ2-3; 7 positions match TRBD1. V was pared by 4 bases and J by 5 bases, with 3 bases of the junction left unmatched. The CDR3 runs 12 residues. Germline V gene data show CDR1 as SQVTM and CDR2 as ANQGSEA. The CDR3 protein is CSVGTGQDTQYF. The CDR3 region has the DNA TGCAGCGTTGGGACAGGTCAAGATACGCAGTATTTT.

V is TRBV19 and J is TRBJ2-1; TRBD2 matches 9 bases. CDR3 length equals 14 residues. The V segment lost 5 bases and the J segment 7 bases; nucleotides outside the gene matches: 6. Germline V gene data show CDR1 as LNHDA and CDR2 as SQIVND (reference sequence). The CDR3 DNA reads TGTGCCAGTAGTCAGGGACTAGCACCTAATGAGCAGTTCTTC. Translating gives CASSQGLAPNEQFF.